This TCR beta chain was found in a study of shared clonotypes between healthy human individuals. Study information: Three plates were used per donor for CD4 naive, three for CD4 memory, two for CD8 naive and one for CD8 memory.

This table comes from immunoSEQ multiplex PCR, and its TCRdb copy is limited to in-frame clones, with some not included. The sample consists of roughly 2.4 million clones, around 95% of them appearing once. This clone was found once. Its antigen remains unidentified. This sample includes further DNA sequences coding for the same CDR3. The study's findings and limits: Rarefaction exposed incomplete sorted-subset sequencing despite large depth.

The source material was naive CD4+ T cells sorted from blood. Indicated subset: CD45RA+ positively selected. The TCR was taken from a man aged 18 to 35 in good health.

CDR3 DNA: TGCGCCAGCAGCTCTGGACAGGGGGGAAACGAGCAGTACTTC. This translates into CASSSGQGGNEQYF. The gene calls are TRBV5-1 and TRBJ2-7; 10 bases map to TRBD1. The CDR3 covers 14 residues. J gave up 5 bases and V 3 bases, and 5 bases lay outside the gene matches. From germline, CDR1 is SGHRS and CDR2 YFSETQ. Full variable domain (remainder filled in from reference TRBV5-1 and TRBJ2-7): KAGVTQTPRYLIKTRGQQVTLSCSPISGHRSVSWYQQTPGQGLQFLFEYFSETQRNKGNFPGRFSGRQFSNSRSEMNVSTLELGDSALYLCASSSGQGGNEQYFGPGTRLTVT.